This T cell receptor beta chain was documented in a study of technical replicates of blood from a few donors. Per the germline V gene, CDR1 is ENHRY and CDR2 is SYGVKD. V lost 3 bases and J lost 0, with 9 bases in between. CDR3 length equals 15 residues. Sequenced by immunoSEQ multiplex PCR; TCRdb stores in-frame clones only, minus some. This repertoire shows 75,000 or so clones, 90% to 95% found once; its top ten account for over 0.4%. The chain links TRBV10-3 to TRBJ1-3, with D possibly TRBD1 on 6 matching bases. The origin of this receptor is a human donor in good health. The sample was T cells isolated from PBMCs. CDR3 sequence: CAISDGQSSGNTIYF. CDR3 nucleotide sequence: TGTGCCATCAGTGATGGACAGAGCTCTGGAAACACCATATATTTT.